A selection of T cell receptor beta chains follows, all from one sample in a study of CD8 T cells in ankylosing spondylitis. Each CDR3 protein is one row after TCRdb ran MiXCR on the 5' RACE reads. Of 700,000 or so distinct CDR3 sequences listed, around a fifth are singletons. Specimen: blood, either unsorted or a sorted T cell fraction (not recorded which). These receptors all come from a male donor with ankylosing spondylitis. Both conserved end residues are part of each CDR3. The order of the fields is clone size, D gene, V gene, J gene, CDR3 protein, CDR3 DNA. The D gene is left open where the match is weak. The size entry is marked missing in some rows and otherwise reads once, few, many or a size class.

few	-	TRBV4-3	TRBJ2-1	CASSQVFGPYNEQFF	TGCGCCAGCAGCCAAGTTTTCGGACCCTACAATGAGCAGTTCTTC
few	TRBD2	TRBV20-1	TRBJ2-3	CSASTSGSWSDTQYF	TGCAGTGCCTCAACTAGCGGGAGTTGGTCCGATACGCAGTATTTT
few	-	TRBV6-6	TRBJ2-1	CASSITRGEQFF	TGTGCCAGCAGTATTACTAGGGGTGAGCAGTTCTTC
few	-	TRBV12-3/TRBV12-4	TRBJ2-1	CASNLGGEQFF	TGTGCCAGCAACCTTGGGGGTGAGCAGTTCTTC
-	TRBD1	TRBV19	TRBJ2-7	CASSKQGSSYEQYF	TGTGCCAGTAGTAAACAGGGGAGCTCCTACGAGCAGTACTTC
few	-	TRBV7-9	TRBJ2-5	CASSSPGSAQYF	TGTGCCAGCAGCAGCCCCGGGTCGGCCCAGTACTTC
few	-	TRBV6-5	TRBJ1-1	CASSYGGGGGMNTEAFF	TGTGCCAGCAGTTACGGTGGTGGAGGGGGTATGAACACTGAAGCTTTCTTT
few	-	TRBV20-1	TRBJ2-7	CSAREVGSYEQYF	TGCAGTGCTAGAGAAGTCGGTTCCTACGAGCAGTACTTC
-	-	TRBV7-8	TRBJ1-4	CASSSQGLNNEKLFF	TGTGCCAGCAGCTCCCAGGGACTGAATAATGAAAAACTGTTTTTT
-	TRBD1	TRBV19	TRBJ1-5	CASRTGAYSNQPQHF	TGTGCCAGTCGTACAGGGGCCTATAGCAATCAGCCCCAGCATTTT
few	-	TRBV4-1	TRBJ2-7	CASSQVKGVGSYEQYF	TGCGCCAGCAGCCAAGTCAAGGGGGTAGGGTCCTACGAGCAGTACTTC
-	-	TRBV9	TRBJ1-2	CASSVDSDGHYGYTF	TGTGCCAGCAGCGTAGACTCGGATGGACACTATGGCTACACCTTC
once	-	TRBV19	TRBJ1-1	CASYRPAMNTEAFF	TGTGCCAGTTATCGGCCAGCCATGAACACTGAAGCTTTCTTT
-	-	TRBV5-1	TRBJ2-7	CASSEDLFGYEQYF	TGCGCCAGCAGCGAGGACCTATTTGGCTACGAGCAGTACTTC
-	-	TRBV12-3/TRBV12-4	TRBJ2-2	CASSLAGGARRTGELFF	TGTGCCAGCAGTTTGGCGGGCGGGGCTCGGCGCACCGGGGAGCTGTTTTTT
few	TRBD2	TRBV20-1	TRBJ2-4	CSASKGSGGSKNIQYF	TGCAGTGCTAGTAAGGGTAGCGGGGGATCCAAAAACATTCAGTACTTC
few	-	TRBV29-1	TRBJ2-5	CSVTSGGETQYF	TGCAGCGTTACTAGTGGGGGGGAGACCCAGTACTTC
-	-	TRBV28	TRBJ2-7	CASTSTARYEQYF	TGTGCCAGCACCTCGACAGCTAGGTACGAGCAGTACTTC
-	TRBD1	TRBV5-1	TRBJ2-1	CASSSPGQGTALEQFF	TGCGCCAGCAGCTCTCCGGGACAGGGGACTGCGCTTGAGCAGTTCTTC
few	-	TRBV20-1	TRBJ1-4	CSAPTAGYEKLFF	TGCAGTGCGCCGACAGCCGGGTATGAAAAACTGTTTTTT
-	TRBD2	TRBV7-8	TRBJ2-7	CASRVGTSGYEQYF	TGTGCCAGCAGAGTAGGGACTAGCGGGTACGAGCAGTACTTC
-	-	TRBV5-1	TRBJ2-1	CASLIPGGNEQFF	TGCGCCAGCCTTATCCCTGGCGGCAATGAGCAGTTCTTC
-	TRBD2	TRBV5-1	TRBJ2-7	CASSLGLAGAPYF	TGCGCCAGCAGCTTGGGACTAGCGGGGGCCCCGTACTTC
few	-	TRBV4-1	TRBJ2-6	CASSQDTGSNVLTF	TGCGCCAGCAGCCAAGATACAGGCTCCAACGTCCTGACTTTC
-	TRBD1	TRBV11-1	TRBJ1-1	CASSFTGTGPMNTEAFF	TGTGCCAGCAGCTTCACCGGGACAGGGCCTATGAACACTGAAGCTTTCTTT
-	TRBD1	TRBV7-9	TRBJ1-1	CASSLGGQGMNTEAFF	TGTGCCAGCAGCTTAGGAGGACAGGGAATGAACACTGAAGCTTTCTTT
-	-	TRBV6-1	TRBJ1-4	CASRQNLNEKLFF	TGTGCCAGCCGACAAAACCTCAATGAAAAACTGTTTTTT
-	TRBD2	TRBV20-1	TRBJ2-5	CSARAAGGPWETQYF	TGCAGTGCTAGAGCAGCGGGGGGCCCCTGGGAGACCCAGTACTTC
few	-	TRBV7-2	TRBJ2-1	CASSLFRGSSYNEQFF	TGTGCCAGCAGCTTATTTCGGGGGAGCTCCTACAATGAGCAGTTCTTC
few	-	TRBV12-3/TRBV12-4	TRBJ1-5	CASTSRNQPQHF	TGTGCCAGCACATCCCGCAATCAGCCCCAGCATTTT
-	-	TRBV11-2	TRBJ2-1	CASSPRSPSYNEQFF	TGTGCCAGCAGCCCCCGTTCTCCCTCCTACAATGAGCAGTTCTTC
-	-	TRBV12-3/TRBV12-4	TRBJ1-5	CASNPDGGNQPQHF	TGTGCCAGCAACCCTGACGGGGGAAATCAGCCCCAGCATTTT
few	-	TRBV19	TRBJ1-1	CASSNPGQNTEAFF	TGTGCCAGTAGTAACCCGGGACAAAACACTGAAGCTTTCTTT